Described below is a single T cell receptor beta chain sequence and its context. This entry belongs to a study of blood T cell repertoires in COVID-19. Only in-frame clones appear in the TCRdb table, and some are missing; sequencing was by immunoSEQ multiplex PCR. This repertoire shows about 140,000 clones, roughly 86% found once; its top ten account for over 1.5%. Germline V gene lookup returns CDR1 SGHDT and CDR2 YYEEEE. Germline trimming cut 0 bases from V and 5 bases from J; bases unmatched to any gene: 5. This CDR3 region has 16 residues. The clonotype originates from a man between 65 and 85 years old with acute or convalescent COVID-19. Sequencing input: peripheral blood. The chain joins TRBV5-6 to TRBJ2-1; 10 bases line up with TRBD2. The CDR3 coding sequence is TGTGCCAGCAGCTTGGCCTCCGGACTAGCGGACAATGAGCAGTTCTTC. Its translation is CASSLASGLADNEQFF.